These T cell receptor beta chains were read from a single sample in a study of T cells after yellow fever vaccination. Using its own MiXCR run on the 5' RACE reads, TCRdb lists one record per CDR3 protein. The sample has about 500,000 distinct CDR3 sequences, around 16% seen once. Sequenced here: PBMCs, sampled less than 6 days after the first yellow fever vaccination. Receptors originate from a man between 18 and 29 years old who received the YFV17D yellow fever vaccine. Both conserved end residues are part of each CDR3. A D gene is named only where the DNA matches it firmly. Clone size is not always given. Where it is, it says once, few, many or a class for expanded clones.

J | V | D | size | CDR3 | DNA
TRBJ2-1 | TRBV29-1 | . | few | CSVVGWPTHNEQFF | TGCAGCGTTGTGGGGTGGCCAACTCACAATGAGCAGTTCTTC
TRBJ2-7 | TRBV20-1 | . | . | CSASDMDLSSYEQYF | TGCAGTGCATCGGATATGGACCTCAGCTCCTACGAGCAGTACTTC
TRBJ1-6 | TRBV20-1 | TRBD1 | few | CSARETGVQGAYNSPLHF | TGCAGTGCCAGAGAGACAGGGGTCCAGGGGGCCTATAATTCACCCCTCCACTTT
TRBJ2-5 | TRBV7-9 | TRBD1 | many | CASSLAWGQGVQETQYF | TGTGCCAGCAGCTTAGCATGGGGACAGGGGGTCCAAGAGACCCAGTACTTC
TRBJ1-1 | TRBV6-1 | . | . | CASGDNSNTEAFF | TGTGCCAGCGGCGACAACTCGAACACTGAAGCTTTCTTT
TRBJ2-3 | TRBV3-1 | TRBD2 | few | CASASGGFTQYF | TGTGCCAGCGCTAGCGGGGGATTTACGCAGTATTTT
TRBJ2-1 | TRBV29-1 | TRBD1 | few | CSRGQGNEQFF | TGCAGCCGAGGACAGGGGAATGAGCAGTTCTTC
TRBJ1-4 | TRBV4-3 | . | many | CASSPNEGSGNEKLFF | TGCGCCAGCAGCCCAAACGAGGGGTCGGGTAATGAAAAACTGTTTTTT
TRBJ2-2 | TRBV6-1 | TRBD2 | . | CATHGSGENTGELFF | TGTGCCACCCACGGTAGCGGGGAGAACACCGGGGAGCTGTTTTTT
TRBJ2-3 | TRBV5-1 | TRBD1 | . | CASSLGAGGTPASTDTQYF | TGCGCCAGCAGCCTTGGCGCAGGGGGAACCCCAGCTAGCACAGATACGCAGTATTTT
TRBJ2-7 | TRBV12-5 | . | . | CASGPGHRSYEQYF | TGTGCTAGTGGCCCGGGTCACCGGTCCTACGAGCAGTACTTC
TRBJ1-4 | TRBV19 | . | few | CASSSSGFDNEKLFF | TGTGCCAGTAGCTCTTCGGGGTTTGATAATGAAAAACTGTTTTTT
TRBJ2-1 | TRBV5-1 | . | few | CASKSGAGGGSYNEQFF | TGCGCCAGCAAAAGCGGGGCAGGGGGAGGGTCCTACAATGAGCAGTTCTTC
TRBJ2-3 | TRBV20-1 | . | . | CSASAPSTDTQYF | TGCAGTGCTAGTGCCCCCTCAACAGATACGCAGTATTTT
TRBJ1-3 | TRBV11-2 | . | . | CASSLPPGFRTAGNTIYF | TGTGCCAGCAGCTTACCCCCCGGCTTCCGGACTGCAGGAAACACCATATATTTT
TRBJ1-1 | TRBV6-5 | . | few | CASSYSTTGTTEAFF | TGTGCCAGCAGTTACTCGACTACAGGGACCACTGAAGCTTTCTTT
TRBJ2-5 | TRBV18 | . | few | CASSPPGGEETQYF | TGTGCCAGCTCACCACCGGGGGGCGAAGAGACCCAGTACTTC
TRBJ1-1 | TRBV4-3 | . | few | CASSQAGATEAFF | TGCGCCAGCAGCCAGGCAGGGGCAACTGAAGCTTTCTTT
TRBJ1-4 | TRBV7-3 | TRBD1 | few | CATRTGGVGREKLFF | TGTGCCACTAGGACAGGGGGCGTTGGACGAGAAAAACTGTTTTTT
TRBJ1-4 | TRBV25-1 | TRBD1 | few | CASSSLDRGFGKLFF | TGTGCCAGCAGTTCTCTCGACAGGGGTTTCGGTAAACTGTTTTTT
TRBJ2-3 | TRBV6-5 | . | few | CASSYSKGSHTQYF | TGTGCCAGCAGTTACTCGAAAGGGTCTCATACGCAGTATTTT
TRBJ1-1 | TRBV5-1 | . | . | CASSMVVGMNTEAFF | TGCGCCAGCAGTATGGTGGTCGGCATGAACACTGAAGCTTTCTTT
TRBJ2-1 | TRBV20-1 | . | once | CSAREGGPLNEQFF | TGCAGTGCTAGAGAAGGGGGGCCCCTCAATGAGCAGTTCTTC
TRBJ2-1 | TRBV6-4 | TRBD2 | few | CASSPEGLVDYNEQFF | TGTGCCAGCAGCCCCGAGGGACTAGTGGATTACAATGAGCAGTTCTTC
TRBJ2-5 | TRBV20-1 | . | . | CSARDYRETQYF | TGCAGTGCTAGAGATTATCGAGAGACCCAGTACTTC
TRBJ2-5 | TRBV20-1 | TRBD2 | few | CSAVGGETQYF | TGCAGTGCTGTGGGGGGGGAGACCCAGTACTTC
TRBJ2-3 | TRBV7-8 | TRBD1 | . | CASSPRTGDIFTDTQYF | TGTGCCAGCAGCCCGCGGACAGGGGATATCTTCACAGATACGCAGTATTTT
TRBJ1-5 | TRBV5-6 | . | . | CASSLVGVRQPQHF | TGTGCCAGCAGCTTGGTTGGGGTAAGACAGCCCCAGCATTTT
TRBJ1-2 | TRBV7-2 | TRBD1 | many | CASSRTTGDGYTF | TGTGCCAGCAGCCGTACGACAGGGGATGGCTACACCTTC
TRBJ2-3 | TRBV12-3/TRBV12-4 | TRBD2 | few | CATKPSGWGRSDTQYF | TGTGCCACGAAGCCTAGCGGTTGGGGCCGTTCAGATACGCAGTATTTT
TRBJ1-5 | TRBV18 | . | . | CASREFVNQPQHF | TGTGCCAGCCGGGAGTTCGTCAATCAGCCCCAGCATTTT
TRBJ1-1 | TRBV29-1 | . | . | CSVGMNTEAFF | TGCAGCGTGGGTATGAACACTGAAGCTTTCTTT
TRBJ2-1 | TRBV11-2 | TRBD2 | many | CASSPGLAGVNEQFF | TGTGCCAGCAGCCCCGGACTAGCGGGGGTCAATGAGCAGTTCTTC
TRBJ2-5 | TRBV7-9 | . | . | CASSPPMEGETQYF | TGTGCCAGCAGCCCCCCCATGGAGGGGGAGACCCAGTACTTC
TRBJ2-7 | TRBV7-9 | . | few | CASSLEGRADEQYF | TGTGCCAGCAGCTTAGAAGGCAGGGCCGACGAGCAGTACTTC
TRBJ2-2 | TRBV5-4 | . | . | CASSSIKLPGELFF | TGTGCCAGCAGCTCCATCAAGTTACCCGGGGAGCTGTTTTTT
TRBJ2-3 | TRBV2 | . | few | CASSEESGLRTDTQYF | TGTGCCAGCAGTGAAGAGTCGGGCCTGCGCACAGATACGCAGTATTTT
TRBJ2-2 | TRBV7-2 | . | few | CASSRSGTNTGELFF | TGTGCCAGCAGTAGATCCGGGACAAACACCGGGGAGCTGTTTTTT